This T cell receptor beta chain was sequenced during a study of blood T cell repertoires in COVID-19. Study details: The samples span acute and convalescent COVID-19 from the United States, Italy and Spain. T cells, B-cell-depleted T cells, or PBMCs supplied cDNA or gDNA.

The germline V and J ends were trimmed by 5 bases and 0 bases, with 2 bases remaining between them. The CDR3 sequence is 12 residues long. Under the authors' procedure: Amplification from reference gene primers served as the basis for estimated nucleated cell counts. The protocol was immunoSEQ multiplex PCR, while the TCRdb copy is restricted to in-frame clones and leaves out a portion. V and J calls and clone size are copied from that table; D and trimming were computed from the DNA. The sample consists of 130,000 or so clones, about 80% of them appearing once. The receptor's source is a man aged 50-59 years with acute or convalescent COVID-19. V usage is TRBV12-3 or TRBV12-4 and J usage is TRBJ1-5; no clear D. Sequences were obtained from peripheral blood. CDR3 protein: CASSHSNQPQHF. Here the CDR3 DNA reads TGTGCCAGCAGTCATAGCAATCAGCCCCAGCATTTT.